This T cell receptor beta chain emerged from a study of blood T cell repertoires in COVID-19. The overall study: In each case, the material was cDNA or gDNA derived from T cells, B-cell-depleted T cells, or PBMCs.

This clone was seen only once. Membership in each cohort depended on participant-reported clinical history. In the original workflow: For nucleated cells, counts were estimated from reference gene primer amplification. Sequencing was performed with immunoSEQ multiplex PCR; in TCRdb, only in-frame clones are kept and a portion is missing. That table furnishes V, J and clone size, whereas the DNA furnished D and trimming. There are about 220,000 clones in the sample; around 88% occur only once, and roughly 14% lies in the top ten. The receptor was derived from a woman between 45 and 60 years old with acute COVID-19. Sequencing was done on a sample of PBMCs or T cells enriched from blood (not recorded which).

CDR3 in amino acids: CASSYALTDRDNEQFF. CDR3 coding DNA: TGTGCCAGCAGTTACGCTCTGACGGACAGAGACAATGAGCAGTTCTTC. This chain uses TRBV6-5 with TRBJ2-1; weak D call: TRBD1 (6 bases). The CDR3 is made up of 16 amino acids. V was trimmed by 2 bases and J by 5 bases, leaving 16 bases between them. Per the germline V gene, CDR1 is MNHEY and CDR2 is SVGAGI.